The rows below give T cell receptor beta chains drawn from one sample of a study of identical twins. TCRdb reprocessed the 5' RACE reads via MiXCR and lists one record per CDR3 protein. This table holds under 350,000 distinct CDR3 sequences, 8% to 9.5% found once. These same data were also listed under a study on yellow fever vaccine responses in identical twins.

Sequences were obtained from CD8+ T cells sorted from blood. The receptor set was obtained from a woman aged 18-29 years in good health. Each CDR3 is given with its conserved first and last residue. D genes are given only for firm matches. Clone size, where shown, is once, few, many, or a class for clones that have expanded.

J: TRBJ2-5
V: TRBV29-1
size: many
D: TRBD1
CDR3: CSVENRGQQGETQYF
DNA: TGCAGCGTTGAAAACAGGGGGCAGCAGGGAGAGACCCAGTACTTC

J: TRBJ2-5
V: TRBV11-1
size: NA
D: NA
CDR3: CASSFFPDHIPKGEETQYF
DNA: TGTGCCAGCAGCTTTTTTCCAGACCACATTCCCAAGGGGGAAGAGACCCAGTACTTC

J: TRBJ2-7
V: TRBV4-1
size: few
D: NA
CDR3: CASSPRVGTSSYEQYF
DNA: TGCGCCAGCAGCCCTAGAGTGGGGACGTCCTCCTACGAGCAGTACTTC

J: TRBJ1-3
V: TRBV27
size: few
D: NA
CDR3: CASSLTNSGNTIYF
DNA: TGTGCCAGCAGTTTGACGAACTCTGGAAACACCATATATTTT

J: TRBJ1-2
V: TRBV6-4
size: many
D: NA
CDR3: CASSDSYGYTF
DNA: TGTGCCAGCAGTGACAGCTATGGCTACACCTTC

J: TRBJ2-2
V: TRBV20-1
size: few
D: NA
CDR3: CSARPSRHSNTGELFF
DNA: TGCAGTGCTAGACCGTCGAGACATTCGAACACCGGGGAGCTGTTTTTT

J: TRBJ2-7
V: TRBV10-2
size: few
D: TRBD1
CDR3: CASRDETGGEQYF
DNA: TGCGCCAGCAGAGACGAAACAGGGGGCGAGCAGTACTTC

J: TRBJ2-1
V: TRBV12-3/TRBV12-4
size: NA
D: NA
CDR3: CASSAQNNEQFF
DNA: TGTGCCAGCAGTGCGCAGAACAATGAGCAGTTCTTC

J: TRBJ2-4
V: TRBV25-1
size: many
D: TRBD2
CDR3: CASSGTSGRDSLAKNIQYF
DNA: TGTGCCAGCTCCGGGACTAGCGGGAGGGATTCCCTAGCCAAAAACATTCAGTACTTC

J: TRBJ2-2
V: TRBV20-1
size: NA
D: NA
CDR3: CSAGESGELFF
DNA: TGCAGTGCTGGAGAATCCGGGGAGCTGTTTTTT

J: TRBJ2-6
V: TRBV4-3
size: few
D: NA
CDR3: CASGVAGANVLTF
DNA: TGCGCCAGTGGGGTAGCTGGGGCCAACGTCCTGACTTTC

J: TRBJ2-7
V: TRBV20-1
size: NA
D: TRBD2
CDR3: CSARGMGLAGATHYEQYF
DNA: TGCAGTGCTAGGGGGATGGGACTAGCGGGAGCCACTCACTACGAGCAGTACTTC

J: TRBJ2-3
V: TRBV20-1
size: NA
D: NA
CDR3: CSAYLMDSLTDTQYF
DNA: TGCAGTGCTTATCTAATGGACAGTCTCACAGATACGCAGTATTTT

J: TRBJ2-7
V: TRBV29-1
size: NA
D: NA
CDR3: CSVRTDLSYEQYF
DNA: TGCAGCGTTAGGACAGACCTTTCCTACGAGCAGTACTTC

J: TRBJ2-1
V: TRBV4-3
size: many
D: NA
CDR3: CASSQATGYEQFF
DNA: TGCGCCAGCAGCCAAGCTACTGGATACGAGCAGTTCTTC

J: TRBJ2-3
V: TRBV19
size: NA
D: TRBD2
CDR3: CAGIHPRTSGSADTQYF
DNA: TGTGCCGGAATACACCCGCGGACTAGCGGGAGCGCAGATACGCAGTATTTT

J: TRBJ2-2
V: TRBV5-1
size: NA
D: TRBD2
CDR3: CASSSERGSSGELFF
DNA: TGCGCCAGCAGCTCGGAGCGGGGCTCGTCCGGGGAGCTGTTTTTT

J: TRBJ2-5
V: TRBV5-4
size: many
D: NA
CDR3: CASSPGVEVTQYF
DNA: TGTGCCAGCAGCCCTGGGGTGGAAGTGACCCAGTACTTC

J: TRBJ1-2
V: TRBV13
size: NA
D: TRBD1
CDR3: CASSPGWDRGITF
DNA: TGTGCCAGCAGCCCAGGGTGGGACAGGGGGATTACCTTC

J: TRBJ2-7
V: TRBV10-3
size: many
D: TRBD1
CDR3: CAISGGQGQWEQYF
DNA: TGTGCCATCAGTGGGGGACAGGGCCAGTGGGAGCAGTACTTC

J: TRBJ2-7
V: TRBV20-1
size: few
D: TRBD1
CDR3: CSARDEGVGLGQLTYEQYF
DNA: TGCAGTGCTAGGGATGAAGGGGTAGGGTTGGGACAGCTTACCTACGAGCAGTACTTC

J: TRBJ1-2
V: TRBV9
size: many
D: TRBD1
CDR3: CASSGGQGYGYTF
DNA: TGTGCCAGCAGCGGCGGACAGGGGTATGGCTACACCTTC

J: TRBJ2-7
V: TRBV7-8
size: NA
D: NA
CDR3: CASSSAPGSGVHEQYF
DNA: TGTGCCAGCAGCTCCGCCCCAGGTTCGGGGGTCCACGAGCAGTACTTC

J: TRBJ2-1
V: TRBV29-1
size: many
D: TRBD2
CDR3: CSGGTSAYNEQFF
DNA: TGCAGCGGTGGGACTAGCGCCTACAATGAGCAGTTCTTC

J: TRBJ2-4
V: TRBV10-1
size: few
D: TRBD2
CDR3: CASRRGEVGGRAELAKNIQYF
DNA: TGCGCCAGCAGGAGAGGAGAGGTGGGAGGGCGAGCCGAACTAGCCAAAAACATTCAGTACTTC

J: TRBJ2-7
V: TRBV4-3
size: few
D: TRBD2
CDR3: CASSQVVGGPVYEQYF
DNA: TGCGCCAGCAGCCAAGTTGTGGGAGGGCCTGTGTACGAGCAGTACTTC

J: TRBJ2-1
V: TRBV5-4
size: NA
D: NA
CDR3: CASSLKGSYNEQFF
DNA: TGTGCCAGCAGCTTAAAGGGCTCCTACAATGAGCAGTTCTTC

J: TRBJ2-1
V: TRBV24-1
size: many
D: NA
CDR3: CATSDSGTWENEQFF
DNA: TGTGCCACCAGTGATTCCGGGACATGGGAGAATGAGCAGTTCTTC

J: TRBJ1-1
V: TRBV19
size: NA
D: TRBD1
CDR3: CASSMLGQGAGYTEAFF
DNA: TGTGCCAGTAGTATGTTGGGACAGGGGGCTGGGTACACTGAAGCTTTCTTT

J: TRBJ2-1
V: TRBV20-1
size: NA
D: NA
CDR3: CSALKEDWNEQFF
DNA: TGCAGTGCTCTCAAAGAGGACTGGAATGAGCAGTTCTTC

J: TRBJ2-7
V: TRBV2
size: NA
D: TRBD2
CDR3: CASSGTSGAYRDEQYF
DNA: TGTGCCAGCAGTGGGACTAGCGGGGCCTACAGAGACGAGCAGTACTTC

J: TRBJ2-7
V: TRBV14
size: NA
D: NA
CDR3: CASSQSGDEQYF
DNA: TGTGCCAGCAGCCAAAGCGGCGACGAGCAGTACTTC

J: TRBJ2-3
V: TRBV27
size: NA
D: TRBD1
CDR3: CASSWRFGTGAADTQYF
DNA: TGTGCCAGCAGTTGGCGGTTTGGGACAGGGGCGGCAGATACGCAGTATTTT

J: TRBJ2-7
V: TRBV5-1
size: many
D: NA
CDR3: CASSADGAYEQYF
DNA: TGCGCCAGCAGCGCCGACGGAGCCTACGAGCAGTACTTC

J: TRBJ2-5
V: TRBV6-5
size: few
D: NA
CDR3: CASSYSWQQSSETQYF
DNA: TGTGCCAGCAGTTACTCTTGGCAGCAATCGTCAGAGACCCAGTACTTC

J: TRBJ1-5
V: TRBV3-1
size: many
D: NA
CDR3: CASSQELFDQPQHF
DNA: TGTGCCAGCAGCCAAGAACTATTCGATCAGCCCCAGCATTTT

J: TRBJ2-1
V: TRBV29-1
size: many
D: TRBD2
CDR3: CSVLRTSGYNEQFF
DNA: TGCAGCGTCCTAAGGACTAGCGGTTACAATGAGCAGTTCTTC

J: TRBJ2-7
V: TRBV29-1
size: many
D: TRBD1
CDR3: CSVRTGTYEQYF
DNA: TGCAGCGTTAGGACAGGAACCTACGAGCAGTACTTC

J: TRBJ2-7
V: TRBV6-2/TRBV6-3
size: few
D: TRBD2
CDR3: CASSTYSGLEQYF
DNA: TGTGCCAGCAGCACCTATAGCGGGCTAGAGCAGTACTTC

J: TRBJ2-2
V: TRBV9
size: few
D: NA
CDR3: CASSVWGGRPGELFF
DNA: TGTGCCAGCAGCGTGTGGGGCGGGCGCCCCGGGGAGCTGTTTTTT

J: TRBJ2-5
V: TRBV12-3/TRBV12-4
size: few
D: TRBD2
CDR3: CASSGRVETQYF
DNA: TGTGCCAGCAGCGGGAGGGTAGAGACCCAGTACTTC

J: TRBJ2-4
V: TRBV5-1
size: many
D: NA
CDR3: CASSGNQGAGNIQYF
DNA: TGCGCCAGCAGCGGTAACCAAGGGGCGGGAAACATTCAGTACTTC

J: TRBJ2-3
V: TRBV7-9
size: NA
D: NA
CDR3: CASSPEATDTQYF
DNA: TGTGCCAGCAGCCCGGAAGCCACAGATACGCAGTATTTT

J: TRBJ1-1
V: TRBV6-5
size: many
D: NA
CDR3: CASSYSTRDTGAFF
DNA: TGTGCCAGCAGTTACTCGACCAGGGACACTGGAGCTTTCTTT

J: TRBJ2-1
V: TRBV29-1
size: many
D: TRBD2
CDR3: CSVTGAGGHEQFF
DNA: TGCAGCGTGACTGGTGCGGGAGGTCATGAGCAGTTCTTC

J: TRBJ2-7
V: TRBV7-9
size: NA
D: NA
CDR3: CASSLDDSTYEQYF
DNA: TGTGCCAGCAGCTTAGATGACAGTACCTACGAGCAGTACTTC

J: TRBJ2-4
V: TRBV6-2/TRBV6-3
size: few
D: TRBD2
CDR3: CASSVYLAGSVLAKNIQYF
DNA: TGTGCCAGCTCCGTGTACCTAGCGGGAAGCGTCCTAGCCAAAAACATTCAGTACTTC

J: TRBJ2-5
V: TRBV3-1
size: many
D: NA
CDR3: CASSPRGFAQETQYF
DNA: TGTGCCAGCAGCCCTCGGGGGTTCGCCCAAGAGACCCAGTACTTC

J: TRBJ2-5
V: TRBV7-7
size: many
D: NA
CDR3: CASSLALSQETQYF
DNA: TGTGCTAGCAGCTTGGCCCTGTCCCAAGAGACCCAGTACTTC

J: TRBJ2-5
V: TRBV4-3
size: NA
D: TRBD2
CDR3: CASSQDGGLAGETQYF
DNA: TGCGCCAGCAGCCAAGATGGGGGACTAGCGGGAGAGACCCAGTACTTC

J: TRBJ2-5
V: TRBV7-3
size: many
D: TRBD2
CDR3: CASSSGGGPQETQYF
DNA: TGTGCCAGCAGCTCGGGGGGGGGACCCCAAGAGACCCAGTACTTC

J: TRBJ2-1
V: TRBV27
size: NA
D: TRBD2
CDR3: CASSLYASGIYNEQFF
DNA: TGTGCCAGCAGTTTATATGCTAGCGGGATTTACAATGAGCAGTTCTTC

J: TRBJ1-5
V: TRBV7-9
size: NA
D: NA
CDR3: CASSLVAARPQHF
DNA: TGTGCCAGCAGCTTAGTGGCGGCCCGGCCCCAGCATTTT

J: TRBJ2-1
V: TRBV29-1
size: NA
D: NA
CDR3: CSVMSGFF
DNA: TGCAGCGTTATGTCAGGGTTCTTC

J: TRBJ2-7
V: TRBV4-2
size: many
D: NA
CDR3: CASSQEDGYEQYF
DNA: TGTGCCAGCAGCCAAGAGGACGGGTACGAGCAGTACTTC

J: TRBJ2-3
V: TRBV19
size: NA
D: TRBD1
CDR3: CASRMGQGAADTQYF
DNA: TGTGCCAGTAGAATGGGACAGGGGGCGGCGGATACGCAGTATTTT

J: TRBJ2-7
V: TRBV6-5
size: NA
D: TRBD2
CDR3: CASSYGAGRAYEQYF
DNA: TGTGCCAGCAGTTACGGGGCAGGGAGGGCCTACGAGCAGTACTTC

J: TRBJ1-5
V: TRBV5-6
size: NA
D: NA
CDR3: CASSFWGSGNQPQHF
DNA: TGTGCCAGCAGTTTCTGGGGTTCCGGCAATCAGCCCCAGCATTTT

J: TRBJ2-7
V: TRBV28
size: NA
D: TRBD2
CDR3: CASRFPPTSGRTYEQYF
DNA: TGTGCCAGCAGGTTTCCCCCTACTAGCGGGAGGACCTACGAGCAGTACTTC